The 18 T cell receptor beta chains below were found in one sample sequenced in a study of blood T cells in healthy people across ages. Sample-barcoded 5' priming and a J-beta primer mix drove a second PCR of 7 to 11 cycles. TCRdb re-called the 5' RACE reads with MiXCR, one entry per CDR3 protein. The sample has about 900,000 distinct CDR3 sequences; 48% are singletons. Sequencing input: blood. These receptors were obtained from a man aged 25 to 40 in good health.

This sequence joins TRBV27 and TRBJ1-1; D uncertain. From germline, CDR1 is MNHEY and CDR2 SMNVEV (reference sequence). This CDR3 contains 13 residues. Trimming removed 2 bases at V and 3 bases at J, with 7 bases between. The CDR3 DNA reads TGTGCCAGCAGTTTAAGCTGGGACACTGAAGCTTTCTTT. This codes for CASSLSWDTEAFF.

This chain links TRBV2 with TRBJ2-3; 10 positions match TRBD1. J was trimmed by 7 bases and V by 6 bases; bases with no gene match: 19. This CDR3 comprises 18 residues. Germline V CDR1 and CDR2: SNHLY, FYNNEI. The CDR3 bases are TGTGCCAGCAGCCGCGCTGTCTCACAGGACAGGGGGGGATATACGCAGTATTTT. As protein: CASSRAVSQDRGGYTQYF.

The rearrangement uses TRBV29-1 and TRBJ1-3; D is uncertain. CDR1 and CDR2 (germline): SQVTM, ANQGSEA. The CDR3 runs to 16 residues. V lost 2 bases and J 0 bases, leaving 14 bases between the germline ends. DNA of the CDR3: TGCAGCGTTGAAACACGGACGACGCACTCTGGAAACACCATATATTTT. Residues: CSVETRTTHSGNTIYF. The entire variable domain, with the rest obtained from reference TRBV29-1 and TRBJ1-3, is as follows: SAVISQKPSRDICQRGTSLTIQCQVDSQVTMMFWYRQQPGQSLTLIATANQGSEATYESGFVIDKFPISRPNLTFSTLTVSNMSPEDSSIYLCSVETRTTHSGNTIYFGEGSWLTVV.

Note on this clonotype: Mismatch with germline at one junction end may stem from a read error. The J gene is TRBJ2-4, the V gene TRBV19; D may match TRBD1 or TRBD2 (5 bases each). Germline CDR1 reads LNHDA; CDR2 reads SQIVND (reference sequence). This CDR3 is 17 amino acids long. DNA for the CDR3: TGTGCCAGTAGTGTAGAGGGACGTACGGTGGCGGGAAACATTCAGTACTTC. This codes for CASSVEGRTVAGNIQYF.

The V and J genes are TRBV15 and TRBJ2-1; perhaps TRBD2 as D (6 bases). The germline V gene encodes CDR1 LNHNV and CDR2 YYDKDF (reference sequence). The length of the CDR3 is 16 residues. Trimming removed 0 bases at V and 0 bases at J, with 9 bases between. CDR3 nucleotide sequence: TGTGCCACCAGCAGAGACCTAGCGATCTCCTACAATGAGCAGTTCTTC. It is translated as CATSRDLAISYNEQFF.

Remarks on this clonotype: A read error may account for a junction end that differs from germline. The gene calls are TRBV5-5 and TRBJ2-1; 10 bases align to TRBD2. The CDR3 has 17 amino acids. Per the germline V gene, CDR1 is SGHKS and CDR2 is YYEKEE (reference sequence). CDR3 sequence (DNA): TGTGCCAGCAGCTTTAGCGGGGGGTTGAGCTCCTGCAATGAGCAGTTCTTC. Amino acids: CASSFSGGLSSCNEQFF.

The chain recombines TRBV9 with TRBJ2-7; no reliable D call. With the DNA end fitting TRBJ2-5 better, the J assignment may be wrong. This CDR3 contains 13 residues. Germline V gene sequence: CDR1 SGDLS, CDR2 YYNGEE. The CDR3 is CASSRQFSETQYF. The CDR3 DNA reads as TGTGCCAGCAGTCGTCAGTTCTCAGAGACCCAGTACTTC.

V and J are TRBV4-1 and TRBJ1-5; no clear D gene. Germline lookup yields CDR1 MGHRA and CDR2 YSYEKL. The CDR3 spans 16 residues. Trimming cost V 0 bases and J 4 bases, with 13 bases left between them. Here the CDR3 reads CASSQEAGSGNQPQHF. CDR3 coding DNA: TGCGCCAGCAGCCAAGAAGCCGGGAGCGGGAATCAGCCCCAGCATTTT.

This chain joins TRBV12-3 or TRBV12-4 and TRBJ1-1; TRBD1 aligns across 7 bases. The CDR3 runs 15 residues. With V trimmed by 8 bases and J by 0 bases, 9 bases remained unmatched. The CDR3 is CASLRQGPMNTEAFF. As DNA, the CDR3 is TGTGCCAGCTTAAGACAGGGACCCATGAACACTGAAGCTTTCTTT.

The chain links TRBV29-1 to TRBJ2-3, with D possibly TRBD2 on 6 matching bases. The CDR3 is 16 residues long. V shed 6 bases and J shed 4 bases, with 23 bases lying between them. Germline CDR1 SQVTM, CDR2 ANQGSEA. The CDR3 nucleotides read TGCAGCGTAGTTGCCGGGGGAGATGTTCCGGCAGATACGCAGTATTTT. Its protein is CSVVAGGDVPADTQYF.

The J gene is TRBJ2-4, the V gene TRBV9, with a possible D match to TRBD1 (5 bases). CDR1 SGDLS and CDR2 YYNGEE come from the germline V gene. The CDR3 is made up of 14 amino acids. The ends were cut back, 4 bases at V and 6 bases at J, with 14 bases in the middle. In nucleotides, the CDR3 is TGTGCCAGCAGCTCATTGACAGACTCAAACATTCAGTACTTC. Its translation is CASSSLTDSNIQYF. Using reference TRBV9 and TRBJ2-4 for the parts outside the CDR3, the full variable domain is DSGVTQTPKHLITATGQRVTLRCSPRSGDLSVYWYQQSLDQGLQFLIQYYNGEERAKGNILERFSAQQFPDLHSELNLSSLELGDSALYFCASSSLTDSNIQYFGAGTRLSVL.

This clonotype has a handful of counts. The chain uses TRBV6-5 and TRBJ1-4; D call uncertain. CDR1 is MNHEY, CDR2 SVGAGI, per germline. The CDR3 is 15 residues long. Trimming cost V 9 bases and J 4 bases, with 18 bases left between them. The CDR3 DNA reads TGTGCCAGTTGGGGAGGAATTACATTTAATGAAAAACTGTTTTTT. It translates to CASWGGITFNEKLFF.

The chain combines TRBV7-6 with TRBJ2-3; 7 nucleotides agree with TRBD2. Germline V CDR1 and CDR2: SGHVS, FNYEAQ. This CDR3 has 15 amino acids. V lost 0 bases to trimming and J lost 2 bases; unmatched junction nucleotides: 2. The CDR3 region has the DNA TGTGCCAGCAGCTTAGCAGCGGGGCCCACAGATACGCAGTATTTT. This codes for CASSLAAGPTDTQYF. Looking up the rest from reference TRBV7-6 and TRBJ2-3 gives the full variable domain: GAGVSQSPRYKVTKRGQDVALRCDPISGHVSLYWYRQALGQGPEFLTYFNYEAQQDKSGLPNDRFSAERPEGSISTLTIQRTEQRDSAMYRCASSLAAGPTDTQYFGPGTRLTVL.

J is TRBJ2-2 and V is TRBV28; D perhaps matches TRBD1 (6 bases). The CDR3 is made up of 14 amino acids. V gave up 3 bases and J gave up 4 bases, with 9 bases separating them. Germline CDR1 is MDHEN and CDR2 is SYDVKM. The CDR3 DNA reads TGTGCCAGCAGTTTGGGACAATCCACCGGGGAGCTGTTTTTT. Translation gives CASSLGQSTGELFF.

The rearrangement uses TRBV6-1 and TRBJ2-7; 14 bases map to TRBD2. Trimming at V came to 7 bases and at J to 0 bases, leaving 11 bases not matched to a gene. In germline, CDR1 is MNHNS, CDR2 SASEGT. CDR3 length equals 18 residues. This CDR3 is CASTDRTSGGPSSYEQYF. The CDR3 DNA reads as TGTGCCAGCACCGACAGGACTAGCGGGGGGCCCAGCTCCTACGAGCAGTACTTC.

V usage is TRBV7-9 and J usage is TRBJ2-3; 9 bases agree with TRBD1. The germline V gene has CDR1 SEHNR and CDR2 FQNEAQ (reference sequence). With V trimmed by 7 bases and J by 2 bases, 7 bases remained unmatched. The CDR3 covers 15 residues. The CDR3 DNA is TGTGCCAGCATCCCAGGACAGGGGTCCACAGATACGCAGTATTTT. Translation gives CASIPGQGSTDTQYF.

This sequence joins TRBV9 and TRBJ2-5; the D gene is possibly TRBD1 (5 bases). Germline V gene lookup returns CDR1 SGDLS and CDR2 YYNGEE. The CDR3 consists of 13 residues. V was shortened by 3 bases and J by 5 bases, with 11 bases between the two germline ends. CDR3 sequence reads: CASSGDSGETQYF. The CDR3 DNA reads TGTGCCAGCAGCGGAGACAGTGGGGAGACCCAGTACTTC.

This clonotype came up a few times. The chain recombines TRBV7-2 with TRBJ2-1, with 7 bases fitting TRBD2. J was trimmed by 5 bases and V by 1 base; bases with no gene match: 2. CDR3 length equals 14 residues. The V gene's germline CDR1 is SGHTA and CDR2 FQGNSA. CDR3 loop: CASSLGTSDNEQFF. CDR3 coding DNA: TGTGCCAGCAGCTTAGGCACTAGCGACAATGAGCAGTTCTTC.